This note documents a single TCR beta chain sequence. As the sequencing template, cDNA was produced by extracting RNA and reverse transcribing it. Produced via immunoSEQ multiplex PCR; TCRdb's table is partial and in-frame only. Of roughly 100,000 clones in the sample, around 50% were seen once. This record comes from a study of CD8+ T cells in alopecia areata. The germline CDR1 and CDR2 sequences are LNHNV and YYDKDF (reference sequence). The length of the CDR3 is 13 residues. Trimming pared 6 bases from V and 8 bases from J, leaving 16 bases between. The receptor was isolated from a human donor in good health. The gene calls are TRBV15 and TRBJ1-2, with D tentatively TRBD1 (6 bases). Sequenced sample: CD4+ T cells sorted from blood. CDR3 region: CATSGGLGEGYTF. The CDR3 coding sequence is TGTGCCACCAGTGGGGGCCTTGGCGAGGGCTACACCTTC. Supplemented by reference TRBV15 and TRBJ1-2, the full variable domain reads DAMVIQNPRYQVTQFGKPVTLSCSQTLNHNVMYWYQQKSSQAPKLLFHYYDKDFNNEADTPDNFQSRRPNTSFCFLDIRSPGLGDTAMYLCATSGGLGEGYTFGSGTRLTVV.